The 22 T cell receptor beta chains below were found in one sample sequenced in a study of T cells in Graves' hyperthyroidism and ophthalmopathy. Using RNA transcripts as the source, TCR beta CDR3 regions were amplified. The HTBI primer set served for first-round RT-PCR of the TCR CDR3. A single record per CDR3 protein comes from TCRdb applying MiXCR to the multiplex PCR reads. Here the sample spans a few hundred thousand distinct CDR3 sequences, 15% to 19% being singletons. Sequencing was performed on blood. The receptors here all came from a young woman with Graves' hyperthyroidism.

This clonotype was seen many times. The V gene is TRBV5-1, the J gene TRBJ1-2; TRBD1 matches 9 bases. V shed 0 bases, J shed 5 bases, and the junction held 5 bases outside the gene matches. Germline loops: CDR1 SGHRS, CDR2 YFSETQ. The CDR3 is 15 amino acids. The CDR3 loop is CASSLVTGGRYGYTF. As DNA, the CDR3 is TGCGCCAGCAGCTTGGTTACAGGGGGCCGGTATGGCTACACCTTC.

This chain joins TRBV30 and TRBJ2-4; TRBD2 matches 9 bases. The CDR3 spans 18 residues. The J segment lost 0 bases and the V segment lost 2 bases, leaving 11 bases of the junction unmatched. Per the germline V gene, CDR1 is GTSNPN and CDR2 is SVGIG (reference sequence). CDR3 sequence: CAWSSPGLAIRAKNIQYF. The CDR3 nucleotides read TGTGCCTGGAGTTCCCCGGGACTAGCCATACGAGCCAAAAACATTCAGTACTTC. Supplemented by reference TRBV30 and TRBJ2-4, the full variable domain reads SQTIHQWPATLVQPVGSPLSLECTVEGTSNPNLYWYRQAAGRGLQLLFYSVGIGQISSEVPQNLSASRPQDRQFILSSKKLLLSDSGFYLCAWSSPGLAIRAKNIQYFGAGTRLSVL.

This clonotype was seen repeatedly, ten times or more. The V call is TRBV7-8, the J call TRBJ1-1, with D unresolved. V lost 5 bases to trimming and J lost 2 bases, with 15 bases between them. Germline CDR1 SGHVS, CDR2 FQNEAQ. This CDR3 is 15 amino acids long. In DNA form, the CDR3 reads TGTGCCAGCAGCCCCACAGCAGGATTAAACACTGAAGCTTTCTTT. Protein sequence: CASSPTAGLNTEAFF.

This clonotype was observed a few times. Since a much larger clone is just one base distant, this may be a read error. Written as DNA, the CDR3 is TGCGCCAGCAGCCAAGGGACAGCGACCACCGGGGAGCTGTTTTTT. Translating it yields CASSQGTATTGELFF. The chain recombines TRBV4-1 with TRBJ2-2, with D tentatively TRBD1 (6 bases). V shed 1 base and J shed 4 bases, with 10 bases lying between them. There are 15 residues in the CDR3. Germline CDR1 and CDR2: MGHRA and YSYEKL.

The sample holds many counts of this clonotype. The rearrangement uses TRBV3-1 and TRBJ2-2; no definite D call. V was shortened by 6 bases and J by 1 base, with 9 bases between the two germline ends. There are 14 residues in the CDR3. Looked up from germline, CDR1 is LGHDT and CDR2 is YNNKEL (reference sequence). CDR3 residues: CASSPRVNTGELFF. CDR3 DNA sequence: TGTGCCAGCAGTCCCCGGGTGAACACCGGGGAGCTGTTTTTT.

The chain recombines TRBV2 with TRBJ2-7; tentatively, D is TRBD2 (7 bases). Germline assignment: CDR1 SNHLY and CDR2 FYNNEI. The CDR3 contains 15 residues. With 5 bases removed from V and 6 bases from J, the gap between germline ends came to 20 bases. The CDR3 region is CASSPYVGGLIEQYF. The CDR3 DNA is TGTGCCAGCAGTCCTTACGTGGGGGGGCTGATCGAGCAGTACTTC.

The rearrangement joins TRBV6-1 to TRBJ1-2, with D unresolved. Trimming removed 4 bases at V and 4 bases at J, with 16 bases between. The germline V gene has CDR1 MNHNS and CDR2 SASEGT. The CDR3 is made up of 15 amino acids. CDR3 DNA: TGTGCCAGCAGTGCCGACCCCCAAGTCCTCTATGGCTACACCTTC. Translated: CASSADPQVLYGYTF.

This clonotype was seen a few times. V is TRBV4-3 and J is TRBJ2-5; 10 nucleotides align to TRBD1. The germline V gene has CDR1 LGHNA and CDR2 YSLEER. The CDR3 has 17 amino acids. The V gene end was trimmed by 0 bases and the J gene end by 5 bases; junction bases not matched to a gene: 9. CDR3 sequence reads: CASSQDEDRGLWETQYF. As DNA, the CDR3 is TGCGCCAGCAGCCAAGATGAGGACAGGGGGTTATGGGAGACCCAGTACTTC.

This clonotype has more than one count but fewer than ten. In DNA, the CDR3 is TGTGCCATCAGCGCAGTACACACGGATACGCAGTATTTT. Translated, it gives CAISAVHTDTQYF. J is TRBJ2-3 and V is TRBV10-3; D is unresolved. This CDR3 region has 13 residues. Looked up from germline, CDR1 is ENHRY and CDR2 is SYGVKD. The V end was cut by 6 bases, the J end by 6 bases, with 13 bases between.

The rearrangement joins TRBV20-1 to TRBJ2-1, with D hard to call. Germline values: CDR1 DFQATT, CDR2 SNEGSKA (reference sequence). Trimming pared 2 bases from V and 0 bases from J, leaving 11 bases between. The CDR3 spans 15 residues. The CDR3 sequence is CSARSPYSSYNEQFF. DNA of the CDR3: TGCAGTGCTAGATCCCCCTATAGCTCCTACAATGAGCAGTTCTTC.

This clonotype was detected many times. The gene calls are TRBV30 and TRBJ1-6; no reliable D call. Germline V lookup: CDR1 GTSNPN, CDR2 SVGIG (reference sequence). The CDR3 totals 12 residues. Trimming cost V 1 base and J 10 bases, with 8 bases left between them. The CDR3 nucleotides read TGTGCCTGGAGTGGAAACAACTCACCCCTCCACTTT. Amino acids: CAWSGNNSPLHF.

This clonotype has at least ten counts. The rearrangement links TRBV28 to TRBJ1-2, with D perhaps matching TRBD1 (5 bases). V shed 10 bases and J shed 4 bases, with 13 bases lying between them. The CDR3 has 12 amino acids. The V gene's germline CDR1 is MDHEN and CDR2 SYDVKM. The CDR3 nucleotides read TGTGCCACCCAGGGACGGATCTATGGCTACACCTTC. Its protein is CATQGRIYGYTF.

On this clonotype itself: The junction differs from germline at one of its ends, possibly a read error. This chain uses TRBV10-2 with TRBJ2-7; D gene ambiguous. The germline V gene encodes CDR1 WSHSY and CDR2 SAAADI. This CDR3 region has 12 residues. CDR3 in DNA: TGTGCCAGCAGTGACTTCAGTGAAGAGCAGTACTTC. Residues: CASSDFSEEQYF.

The rearrangement joins TRBV4-3 to TRBJ2-1; 10 bases are shared with TRBD1. The trim removed 3 bases at V and 2 bases at J, leaving 13 bases unmatched. CDR3 length equals 19 residues. Germline loops: CDR1 LGHNA, CDR2 YSLEER. CDR3 coding DNA: TGCGCCAGCAGCCAGGAAGACAGGGGGCTCCCCATTACCTACAATGAGCAGTTCTTC. Its translation is CASSQEDRGLPITYNEQFF.

This clonotype was counted at least ten times. The chain uses TRBV2 and TRBJ2-1; a possible D gene is TRBD2 (6 bases). Trimming left V 7 bases short and J 4 bases short, with 17 bases between. The CDR3 runs 15 residues. The germline V gene encodes CDR1 SNHLY and CDR2 FYNNEI. The CDR3, as DNA: TGTGCCAGCATTCGGGAGTTGCATTCTTACAATGAGCAGTTCTTC. It encodes CASIRELHSYNEQFF.

This clonotype has a count of ten or more. V and J are TRBV28 and TRBJ2-7; TRBD1 aligns across 8 bases. The ends lost 6 bases at V and 3 bases at J; junction bases unmatched: 10. Per the germline V gene, CDR1 is MDHEN and CDR2 is SYDVKM. CDR3 length: 15 amino acids. The CDR3 nucleotides are TGTGCCAGCAGCTCCATCAGGGGGCTAATCTACGAGCAGTACTTC. Translation gives CASSSIRGLIYEQYF.

This clonotype was seen repeatedly, ten times or more. The rearrangement joins TRBV28 to TRBJ2-5; D is uncertain. This CDR3 has 13 residues. V gave up 3 bases and J gave up 7 bases, with 12 bases separating them. The germline gives CDR1 MDHEN, CDR2 SYDVKM. CDR3 residues: CASSLSLLLTQYF. CDR3 nucleotide sequence: TGTGCCAGCAGTTTGTCCCTGCTTTTGACCCAGTACTTC.

This clonotype was counted many times. This chain connects TRBV7-2 to TRBJ2-1; TRBD2 might be the D (5 bases). The CDR3 is made up of 15 amino acids. Trimming took 3 bases from V and 4 from J, leaving 13 bases between them. Germline V gene data show CDR1 as SGHTA and CDR2 as FQGNSA. In DNA, the CDR3 is TGTGCCAGCAGCTTGGGCCCTCGGGGATACAATGAGCAGTTCTTC. It translates to CASSLGPRGYNEQFF.

This clonotype occurred many times. The rearrangement links TRBV6-1 to TRBJ2-2; 9 bases match TRBD1. The trim removed 0 bases at V and 8 bases at J, leaving 10 bases unmatched. The CDR3 contains 17 residues. Per germline, CDR1 MNHNS and CDR2 SASEGT. The CDR3 DNA reads TGTGCCAGCAGTGAAGCCCGACAGGGGGGATTGGCGGGGGAGCTGTTTTTT. Translation: CASSEARQGGLAGELFF.

The genes are TRBV24-1 and TRBJ2-1; TRBD2 matches at 10 bases. The CDR3 loop spans 15 amino acids. The J segment lost 9 bases and the V segment lost 4 bases, leaving 8 bases of the junction unmatched. CDR1 KGHDR and CDR2 SFDVKD come from the germline V gene. CDR3 bases: TGTGCCACCAGTGAAGAAGCGGGAGGGCCGATTGAGCAGTTCTTC. Translated: CATSEEAGGPIEQFF.

This clonotype was recorded at least ten times. This sequence joins TRBV9 and TRBJ2-3; the D is unclear. The germline V gene has CDR1 SGDLS and CDR2 YYNGEE. V lost 0 bases and J 4 bases, leaving 15 bases between the germline ends. The CDR3 totals 16 residues. CDR3 amino acids: CASSVDPTTGADTQYF. CDR3 sequence (DNA): TGTGCCAGCAGCGTAGACCCCACTACGGGCGCAGATACGCAGTATTTT.

This clonotype was detected only a few times. This chain links TRBV4-3 with TRBJ2-5; D possibly corresponds to TRBD2 (7 bases). The germline V gene encodes CDR1 LGHNA and CDR2 YSLEER. The CDR3 covers 15 residues. Trimming removed 0 bases at V and 5 bases at J, with 13 bases between. The CDR3 spells CASSQDFGGLETQYF. CDR3 nucleotides: TGCGCCAGCAGCCAAGATTTCGGGGGGCTGGAGACCCAGTACTTC.